These 6 T cell receptor beta chains came from one sample sequenced in a study of blood T cells in healthy people across ages. Next came a second PCR, run for about 7 to 12 cycles, which used a sample-barcoded 5' primer along with a J-beta primer mix. TCRdb redid the calling of the 5' RACE reads with MiXCR, one entry per CDR3 protein. The sample has roughly 1.7 million distinct CDR3 sequences, around 36% seen once. Sequenced material: blood. All receptors derive from a woman aged 25 to 39 in good health.

This clonotype was counted many times. Here the CDR3 reads CSVLGQGTYNEQFF. The CDR3 DNA sequence: TGCAGCGTCCTGGGACAGGGGACCTACAATGAGCAGTTCTTC. The chain joins TRBV29-1 to TRBJ2-1; 10 nucleotides match TRBD1. This CDR3 is built from 14 residues. Losses at the gene ends were 6 bases for V and 2 bases for J; bases not matched to a gene: 4. The germline V gene encodes CDR1 SQVTM and CDR2 ANQGSEA.

This rearrangement joins TRBV11-1 to TRBJ2-5, with 8 bases aligning to TRBD1. TRBJ2-7 explains the end of the DNA better; the J call may be wrong. The germline V gene has CDR1 SGHAT and CDR2 FQDESV (reference sequence). The CDR3 extends over 15 amino acids. The CDR3 bases are TGTGCCAGCAGCCCCGATAGCGACAGGGGATACGAGCAGTACTTC. Its translation is CASSPDSDRGYEQYF.

V and J are TRBV11-1 and TRBJ2-1, with 7 bases fitting TRBD2. The V gene's germline CDR1 is SGHAT and CDR2 FQDESV (reference sequence). CDR3 length equals 16 residues. The junction had 5 bases not matched to a gene; V was cut back by 2 bases and J by 1 base. In DNA form, the CDR3 reads TGTGCCAGCAGCTTATTTGCGGGAGTTTCCTACAATGAGCAGTTCTTC. Residues: CASSLFAGVSYNEQFF.

The rearrangement uses TRBV5-6 and TRBJ1-2, with a weak D call TRBD1 (5 bases). The ends were cut back, 6 bases at V and 0 bases at J, with 12 bases in the middle. The CDR3 consists of 14 residues. Germline V CDR1 and CDR2: SGHDT, YYEEEE. CDR3 DNA sequence: TGTGCCAGCAACCCGAGGGGTGCTAACTATGGCTACACCTTC. Its translation: CASNPRGANYGYTF.

Comments on this clonotype: A much larger clone sits a single nucleotide away, making a read error possible. V is TRBV5-1 and J is TRBJ2-7, with D unclear. CDR3 length equals 13 residues. Trimming left V 2 bases short and J 5 bases short, with 11 bases between. Germline V gene data show CDR1 as SGHRS and CDR2 as YFSETQ. CDR3 loop: CASSFISGNEQYF. Written as DNA, the CDR3 is TGCGCCAGCAGCTTCATAAGTGGTAACGAGCAGTACTTC.

The chain combines TRBV10-3 with TRBJ2-3, with 12 positions matching TRBD2. Germline CDR1 reads ENHRY; CDR2 reads SYGVKD. The CDR3 extends over 16 amino acids. With V trimmed by 4 bases and J by 3 bases, 5 bases remained unmatched. This CDR3 reads CAISGPSGGETDTQYF. CDR3 sequence (DNA): TGTGCCATCAGTGGCCCTAGCGGGGGGGAAACAGATACGCAGTATTTT.